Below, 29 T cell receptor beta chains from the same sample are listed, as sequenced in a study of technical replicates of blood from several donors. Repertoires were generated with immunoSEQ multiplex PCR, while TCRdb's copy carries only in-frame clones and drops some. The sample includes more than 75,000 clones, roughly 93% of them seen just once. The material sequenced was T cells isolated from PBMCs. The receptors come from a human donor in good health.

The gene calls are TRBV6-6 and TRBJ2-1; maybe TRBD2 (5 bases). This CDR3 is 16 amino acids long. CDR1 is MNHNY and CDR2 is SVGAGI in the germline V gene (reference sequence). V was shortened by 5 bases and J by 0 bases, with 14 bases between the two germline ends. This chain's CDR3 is CASSQAGLSSYNEQFF. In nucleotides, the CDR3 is TGTGCCAGCAGTCAGGCGGGCTTAAGCTCCTACAATGAGCAGTTCTTC.

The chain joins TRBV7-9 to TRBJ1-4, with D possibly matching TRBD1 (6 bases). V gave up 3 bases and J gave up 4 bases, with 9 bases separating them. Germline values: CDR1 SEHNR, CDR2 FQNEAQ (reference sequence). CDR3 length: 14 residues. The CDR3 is CASSLGHINEKLFF. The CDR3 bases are TGTGCCAGCAGCTTGGGACATATTAATGAAAAACTGTTTTTT.

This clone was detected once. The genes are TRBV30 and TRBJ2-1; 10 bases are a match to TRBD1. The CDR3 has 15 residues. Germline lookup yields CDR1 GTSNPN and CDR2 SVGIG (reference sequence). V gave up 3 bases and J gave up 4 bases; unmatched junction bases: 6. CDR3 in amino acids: CAWRGDRGQYNEQFF. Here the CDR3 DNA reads TGTGCCTGGAGGGGAGACAGGGGGCAGTACAATGAGCAGTTCTTC. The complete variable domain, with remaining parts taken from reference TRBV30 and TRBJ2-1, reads SQTIHQWPATLVQPVGSPLSLECTVEGTSNPNLYWYRQAAGRGLQLLFYSVGIGQISSEVPQNLSASRPQDRQFILSSKKLLLSDSGFYLCAWRGDRGQYNEQFFGPGTRLTVL.

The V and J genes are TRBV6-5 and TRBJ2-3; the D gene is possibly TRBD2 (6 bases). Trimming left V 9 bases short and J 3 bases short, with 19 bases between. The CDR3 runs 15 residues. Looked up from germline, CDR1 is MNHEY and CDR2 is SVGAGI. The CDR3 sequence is CASSSRLALTDTQYF. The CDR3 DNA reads TGTGCCAGTTCTAGCCGGCTAGCGTTAACAGATACGCAGTATTTT.

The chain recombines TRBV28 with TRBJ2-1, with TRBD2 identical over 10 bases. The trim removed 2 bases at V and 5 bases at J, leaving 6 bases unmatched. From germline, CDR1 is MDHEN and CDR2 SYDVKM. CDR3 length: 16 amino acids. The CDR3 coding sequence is TGTGCCAGCAGTTTACGCCTAGCGGGGGCCAACAATGAGCAGTTCTTC. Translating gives CASSLRLAGANNEQFF.

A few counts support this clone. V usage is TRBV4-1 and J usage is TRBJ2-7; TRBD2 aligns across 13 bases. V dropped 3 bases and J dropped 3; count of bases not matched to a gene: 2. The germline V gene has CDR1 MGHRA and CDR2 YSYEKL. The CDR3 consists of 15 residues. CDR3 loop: CASSQGTSGIYEQYF. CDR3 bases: TGCGCCAGCAGCCAGGGGACTAGCGGGATCTACGAGCAGTACTTC.

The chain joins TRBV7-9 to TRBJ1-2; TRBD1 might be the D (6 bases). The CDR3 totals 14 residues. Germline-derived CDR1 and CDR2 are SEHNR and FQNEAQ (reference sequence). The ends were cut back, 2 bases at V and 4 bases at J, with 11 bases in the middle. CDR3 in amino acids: CASSLFSGAYGYTF. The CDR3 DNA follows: TGTGCCAGCAGCTTATTCTCAGGGGCCTATGGCTACACCTTC.

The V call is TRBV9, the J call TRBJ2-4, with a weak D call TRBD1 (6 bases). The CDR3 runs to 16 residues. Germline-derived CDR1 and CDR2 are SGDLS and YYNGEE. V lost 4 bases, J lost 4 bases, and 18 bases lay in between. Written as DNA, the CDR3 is TGTGCCAGCAGCCCGCGCCGGGACACCTATAAAAACATTCAGTACTTC. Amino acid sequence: CASSPRRDTYKNIQYF.

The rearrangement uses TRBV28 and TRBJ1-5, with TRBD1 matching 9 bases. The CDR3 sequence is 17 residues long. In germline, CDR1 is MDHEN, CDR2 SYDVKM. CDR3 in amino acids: CAHQGSWGDRGNQPQHF. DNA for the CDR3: TGTGCACATCAGGGATCATGGGGGGACAGGGGCAATCAGCCCCAGCATTTT.

The CDR3 loop is CASSVTGGPSYNEQFF. CDR3 sequence (DNA): TGCGCCAGCAGCGTGACAGGGGGCCCCTCGTACAATGAGCAGTTCTTC. The chain joins TRBV5-1 to TRBJ2-1, with TRBD1 identical over 10 bases. Germline V gene lookup returns CDR1 SGHRS and CDR2 YFSETQ. CDR3 length: 16 residues. V lost 4 bases and J lost 4; bases outside the gene matches: 8.

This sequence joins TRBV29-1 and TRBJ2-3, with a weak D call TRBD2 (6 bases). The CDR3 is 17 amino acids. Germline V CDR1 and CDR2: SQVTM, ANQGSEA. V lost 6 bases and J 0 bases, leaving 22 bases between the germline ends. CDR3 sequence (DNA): TGCAGCGTCCTCCCCGGGACTCTAAGACCTAGCACAGATACGCAGTATTTT. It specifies CSVLPGTLRPSTDTQYF.

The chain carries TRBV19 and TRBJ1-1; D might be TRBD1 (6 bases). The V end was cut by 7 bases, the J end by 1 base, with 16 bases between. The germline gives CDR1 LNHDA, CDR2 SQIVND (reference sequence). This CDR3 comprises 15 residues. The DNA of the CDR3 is TGTGCCAGTACCCTGACAGGTCTGGGGAACACTGAAGCTTTCTTT. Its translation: CASTLTGLGNTEAFF.

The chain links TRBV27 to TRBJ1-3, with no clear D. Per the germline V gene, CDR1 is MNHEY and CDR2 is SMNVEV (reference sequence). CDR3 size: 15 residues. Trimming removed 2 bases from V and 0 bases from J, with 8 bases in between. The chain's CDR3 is CASSLMGSSGNTIYF. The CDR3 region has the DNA TGTGCCAGCAGTTTAATGGGCAGCTCTGGAAACACCATATATTTT.

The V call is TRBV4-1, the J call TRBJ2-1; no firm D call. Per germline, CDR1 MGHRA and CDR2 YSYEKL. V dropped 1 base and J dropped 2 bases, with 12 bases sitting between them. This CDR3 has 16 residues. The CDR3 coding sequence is TGCGCCAGCAGCCAAGTAACGCGGTACCCCTACAATGAGCAGTTCTTC. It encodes CASSQVTRYPYNEQFF.

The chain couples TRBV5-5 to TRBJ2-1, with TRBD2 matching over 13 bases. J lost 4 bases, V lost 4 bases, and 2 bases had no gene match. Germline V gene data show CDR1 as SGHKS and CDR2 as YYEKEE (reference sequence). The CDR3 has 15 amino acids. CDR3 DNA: TGTGCCAGCAGCCCGGGACTAGCGGGATACAATGAGCAGTTCTTC. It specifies CASSPGLAGYNEQFF.

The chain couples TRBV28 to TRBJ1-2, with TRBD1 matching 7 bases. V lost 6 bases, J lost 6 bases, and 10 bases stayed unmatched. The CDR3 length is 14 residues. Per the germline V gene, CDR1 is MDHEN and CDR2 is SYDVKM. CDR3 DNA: TGTGCCAGCAGCACAACAGGGGAAACTCATGGCTACACCTTC. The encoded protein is CASSTTGETHGYTF.

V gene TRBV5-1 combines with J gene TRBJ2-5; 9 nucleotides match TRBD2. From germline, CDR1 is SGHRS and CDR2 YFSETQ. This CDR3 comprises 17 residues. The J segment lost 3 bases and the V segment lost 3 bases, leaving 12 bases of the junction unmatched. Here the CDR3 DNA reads TGCGCCAGCAGCTCCGGGCTAGCGGGGCCCGTAAAAGAGACCCAGTACTTC. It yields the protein CASSSGLAGPVKETQYF.

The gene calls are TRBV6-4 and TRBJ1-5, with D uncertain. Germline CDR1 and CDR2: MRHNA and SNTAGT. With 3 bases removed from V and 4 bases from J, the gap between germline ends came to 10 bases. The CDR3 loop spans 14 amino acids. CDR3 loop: CASSELAGNQPQHF. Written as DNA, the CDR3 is TGTGCCAGCAGTGAATTGGCGGGGAATCAGCCCCAGCATTTT.

CDR3 nucleotide sequence: TGTGCCAGTAGTATAGGGGACAGGGGCTCCTACGAGCAGTACTTC. Protein sequence: CASSIGDRGSYEQYF. This rearrangement joins TRBV19 to TRBJ2-7; TRBD1 matches 10 bases. This CDR3 region has 15 residues. Losses at the gene ends were 1 base for V and 0 bases for J; bases not matched to a gene: 0. From germline, CDR1 is LNHDA and CDR2 SQIVND (reference sequence). The full variable domain, its missing parts supplied by reference TRBV19 and TRBJ2-7, is DGGITQSPKYLFRKEGQNVTLSCEQNLNHDAMYWYRQDPGQGLRLIYYSQIVNDFQKGDIAEGYSVSREKKESFPLTVTSAQKNPTAFYLCASSIGDRGSYEQYFGPGTRLTVT.

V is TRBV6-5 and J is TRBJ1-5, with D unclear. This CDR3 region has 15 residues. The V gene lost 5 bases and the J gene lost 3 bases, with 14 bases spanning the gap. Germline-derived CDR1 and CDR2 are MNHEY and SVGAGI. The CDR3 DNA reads TGTGCCAGCAGTCCCGTCCCGGGTTACAATCAGCCCCAGCATTTT. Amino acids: CASSPVPGYNQPQHF.

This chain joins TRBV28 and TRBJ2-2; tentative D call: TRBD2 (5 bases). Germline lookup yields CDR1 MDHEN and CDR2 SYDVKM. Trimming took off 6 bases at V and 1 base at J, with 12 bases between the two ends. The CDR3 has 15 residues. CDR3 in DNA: TGTGCCAGCAGGTGGAGACGGGGGAACACCGGGGAGCTGTTTTTT. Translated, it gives CASRWRRGNTGELFF.

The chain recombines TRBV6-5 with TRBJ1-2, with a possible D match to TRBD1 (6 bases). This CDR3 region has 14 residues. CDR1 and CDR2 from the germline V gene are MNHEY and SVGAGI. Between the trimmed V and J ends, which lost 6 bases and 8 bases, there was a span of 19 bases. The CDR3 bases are TGTGCCAGCAGGACTGGTACAGGGAAAGGCGGCTACACCTTC. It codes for CASRTGTGKGGYTF.

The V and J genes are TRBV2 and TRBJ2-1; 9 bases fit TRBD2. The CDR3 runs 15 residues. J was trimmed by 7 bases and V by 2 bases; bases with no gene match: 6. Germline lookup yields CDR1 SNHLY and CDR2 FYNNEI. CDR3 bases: TGTGCCAGCAGTGAATTTGCGGGAGGGCCAAATGAGCAGTTCTTC. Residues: CASSEFAGGPNEQFF.

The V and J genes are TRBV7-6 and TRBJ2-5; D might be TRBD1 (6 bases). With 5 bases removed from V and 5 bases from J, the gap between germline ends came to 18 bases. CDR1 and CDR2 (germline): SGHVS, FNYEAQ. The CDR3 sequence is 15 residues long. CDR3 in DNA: TGTGCCAGCAGCCTCAGGACAGCCCGGGCGGAGACCCAGTACTTC. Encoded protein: CASSLRTARAETQYF.

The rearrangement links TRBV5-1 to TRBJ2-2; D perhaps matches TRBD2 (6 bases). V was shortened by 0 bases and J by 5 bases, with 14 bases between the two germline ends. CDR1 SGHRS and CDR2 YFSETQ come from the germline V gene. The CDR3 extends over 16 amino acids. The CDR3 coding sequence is TGCGCCAGCAGCTTGGAAGGACTAAGCCCAACCGGGGAGCTGTTTTTT. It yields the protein CASSLEGLSPTGELFF. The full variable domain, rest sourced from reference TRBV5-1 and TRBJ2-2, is KAGVTQTPRYLIKTRGQQVTLSCSPISGHRSVSWYQQTPGQGLQFLFEYFSETQRNKGNFPGRFSGRQFSNSRSEMNVSTLELGDSALYLCASSLEGLSPTGELFFGEGSRLTVL.

The CDR3 sequence is CASSSTGEGNQPQHF. In nucleotides, the CDR3 is TGTGCCAGCAGCTCGACAGGGGAGGGCAATCAGCCCCAGCATTTT. This chain connects TRBV28 to TRBJ1-5; 8 nucleotides align to TRBD1. The CDR3 has 15 amino acids. V was pared by 6 bases and J by 2 bases, with 6 bases of the junction left unmatched. Germline CDR1 reads MDHEN; CDR2 reads SYDVKM. The variable domain in full, with the rest retrieved from reference TRBV28 and TRBJ1-5, is DVKVTQSSRYLVKRTGEKVFLECVQDMDHENMFWYRQDPGLGLRLIYFSYDVKMKEKGDIPEGYSVSREKKERFSLILESASTNQTSMYLCASSSTGEGNQPQHFGDGTRLSIL.

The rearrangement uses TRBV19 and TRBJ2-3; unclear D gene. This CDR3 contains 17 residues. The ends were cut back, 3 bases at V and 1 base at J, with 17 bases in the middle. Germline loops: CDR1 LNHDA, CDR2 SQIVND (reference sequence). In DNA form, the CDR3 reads TGTGCCAGTAGTATTTCCGGGTTTAGCAGTGGCACAGATACGCAGTATTTT. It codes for CASSISGFSSGTDTQYF.

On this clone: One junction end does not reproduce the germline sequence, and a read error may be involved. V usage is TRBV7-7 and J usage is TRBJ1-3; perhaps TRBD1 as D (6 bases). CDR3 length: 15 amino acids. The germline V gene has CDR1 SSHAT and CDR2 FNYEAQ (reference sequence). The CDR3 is CASSLEMGAGNTIYF. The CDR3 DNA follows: TGTGCTAGCAGCTTAGAAATGGGGGCAGGAAACACCATATATTTT.

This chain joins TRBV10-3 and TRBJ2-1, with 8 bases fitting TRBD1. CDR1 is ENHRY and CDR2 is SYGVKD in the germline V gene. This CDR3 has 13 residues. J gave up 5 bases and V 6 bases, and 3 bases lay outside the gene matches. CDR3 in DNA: TGTGCCATCAGACCGGGACAGGACAATGAGCAGTTCTTC. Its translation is CAIRPGQDNEQFF.